The present T cell receptor beta chain was sequenced within a study of T-cell reconstitution after alpha-beta-depleted transplantation in children. Using unique molecular identifiers, the investigators prepared the TCRbeta library. One entry per CDR3 protein results from TCRdb running MiXCR on the PCR reads. This table has approximately 240,000 distinct CDR3 sequences, about 9.2% appearing once. Trimming removed 2 bases from V and 1 base from J, with 20 bases in between. This CDR3 has 18 amino acids. Specimen: PBMCs from the stem cell graft donor, collected from the stem cell graft. This receptor was obtained from a human donor who donated a stem cell graft to a child with acute lymphoblastic leukemia. This chain links TRBV12-3 or TRBV12-4 with TRBJ1-2; D is possibly TRBD1 (5 bases). The CDR3 DNA reads as TGTGCCAGCAGTTTAATGGGGGGACCCAGCCTCCGTAACTATGGCTACACCTTC. Translating it yields CASSLMGGPSLRNYGYTF.